This T cell receptor beta chain was retrieved from a study of T-cell reconstitution after alpha-beta-depleted transplantation in children. There are 14 residues in the CDR3. The germline CDR1 and CDR2 sequences are DFQATT and SNEGSKA (reference sequence). V shed 1 base, J shed 6 bases, and the junction held 5 bases outside the gene matches. During its preparation, the TCRbeta library received unique molecular identifiers. Each CDR3 protein is one row after TCRdb ran MiXCR on the PCR reads. Of about 610,000 distinct CDR3 sequences listed, over 9.5% were seen once; the top ten hold about 4.2%. This sequence joins TRBV20-1 and TRBJ2-1; 8 nucleotides align to TRBD2. Sequenced here: PBMCs from the stem cell graft donor, sampled from the stem cell graft. This sequence originates from a human donor who donated a stem cell graft to a child with acute myeloid leukemia. CDR3 loop: CSARVYGRGNEQFF. Here the CDR3 DNA reads TGCAGTGCTAGAGTATACGGGAGGGGCAATGAGCAGTTCTTC.